This T cell receptor (beta chain) was recovered during a study of TIL therapy for anti-PD-1-resistant metastatic lung cancer. Study overall: Most patients had lung adenocarcinoma. Notes on the study in general: Many TIL product clones were absent from baseline tumor, suggesting clonal contraction. Compared with baseline intratumoral T cells, expanded TIL cultures were more clonal and less diverse (around 5.7% vs 31%).

Time point noted: pre-treatment sample, taken before nivolumab and TIL therapy. Tumor tissue came from excised metastases, mostly pleural nodules or supraclavicular lymph nodes. This was the immunoSEQ v3 assay. Survey-level samples got around 2.1 million read pairs; deep-level samples got about 5-6.5 million. Clones were sequenced by immunoSEQ multiplex PCR, and TCRdb holds only the in-frame ones, with some missing. The sample records about 100,000 clones, around 71% being singletons. For this clone: Antigen specificity is unknown.

The specimen comprised tumor tissue, sampled at baseline. The TCR was taken from a person aged 25 to 80 with non-small cell lung cancer.

DNA for the CDR3: TGTGCTACTCCCGGGGCGGGAGCCCCCCAAGAGCAGTTCTTC. Protein product: CATPGAGAPQEQFF. The V and J genes are TRBV28 and TRBJ2-1; 7 bases are shared with TRBD2. CDR1 and CDR2 (germline): MDHEN, SYDVKM. The CDR3 has 14 amino acids. The full variable domain, rest sourced from reference TRBV28 and TRBJ2-1, is DVKVTQSSRYLVKRTGEKVFLECVQDMDHENMFWYRQDPGLGLRLIYFSYDVKMKEKGDIPEGYSVSREKKERFSLILESASTNQTSMYLCATPGAGAPQEQFFGPGTRLTVL.